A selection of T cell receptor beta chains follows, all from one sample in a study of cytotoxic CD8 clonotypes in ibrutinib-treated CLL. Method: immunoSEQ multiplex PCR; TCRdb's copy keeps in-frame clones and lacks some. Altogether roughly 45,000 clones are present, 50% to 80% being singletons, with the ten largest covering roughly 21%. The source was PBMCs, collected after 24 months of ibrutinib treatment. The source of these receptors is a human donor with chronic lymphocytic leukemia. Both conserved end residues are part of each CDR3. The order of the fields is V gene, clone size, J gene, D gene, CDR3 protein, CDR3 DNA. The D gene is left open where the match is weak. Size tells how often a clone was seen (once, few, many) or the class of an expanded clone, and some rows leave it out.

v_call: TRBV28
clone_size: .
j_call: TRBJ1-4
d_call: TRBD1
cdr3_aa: CASKFQGAGDNEKLFF
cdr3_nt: TGTGCCAGCAAATTCCAGGGGGCAGGGGATAATGAAAAACTGTTTTTT

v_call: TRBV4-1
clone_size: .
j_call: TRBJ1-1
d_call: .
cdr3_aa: CASSQYRNTEAFF
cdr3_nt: TGCGCCAGCAGCCAATACAGGAACACTGAAGCTTTCTTT

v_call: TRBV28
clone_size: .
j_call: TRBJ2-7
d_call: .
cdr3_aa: CASTQAQAYEQYF
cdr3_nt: TGTGCCAGCACCCAGGCACAGGCCTACGAGCAGTACTTC

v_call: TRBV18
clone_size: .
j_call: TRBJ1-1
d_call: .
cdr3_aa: CASSPPRVMNTEAFF
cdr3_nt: TGTGCCAGCTCACCACCGCGCGTAATGAACACTGAAGCTTTCTTT

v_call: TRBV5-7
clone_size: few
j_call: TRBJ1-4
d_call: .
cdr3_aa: CASSPRKDEKLFF
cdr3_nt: TGTGCCAGCAGCCCTCGGAAGGATGAAAAACTGTTTTTT

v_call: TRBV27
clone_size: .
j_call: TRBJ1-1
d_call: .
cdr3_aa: CASRSSTGGRAFF
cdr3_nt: TGTGCCAGCAGGTCTTCTACAGGAGGCAGAGCTTTCTTT

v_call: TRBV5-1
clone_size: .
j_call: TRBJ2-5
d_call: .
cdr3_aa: CASSLGVLDSQETQYF
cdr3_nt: TGCGCCAGCAGCCTCGGGGTCCTGGACAGCCAAGAGACCCAGTACTTC

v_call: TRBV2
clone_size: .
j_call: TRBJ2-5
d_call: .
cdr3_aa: CASSEDRTKQETQYF
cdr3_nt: TGTGCCAGCAGTGAAGATCGGACGAAACAAGAGACCCAGTACTTC

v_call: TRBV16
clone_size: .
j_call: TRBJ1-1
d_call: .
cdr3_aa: CASSQSTVGTEAFF
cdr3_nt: TGTGCCAGCAGCCAATCCACAGTAGGCACTGAAGCTTTCTTT

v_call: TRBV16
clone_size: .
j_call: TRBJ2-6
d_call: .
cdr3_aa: CASSRVPRSGANVLTF
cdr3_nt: TGTGCCAGCAGCAGGGTCCCGAGATCTGGGGCCAACGTCCTGACTTTC

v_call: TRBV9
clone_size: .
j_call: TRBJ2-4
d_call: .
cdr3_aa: CASSPVGGIAKNIQYF
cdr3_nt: TGTGCCAGCAGCCCCGTGGGGGGAATAGCCAAAAACATTCAGTACTTC

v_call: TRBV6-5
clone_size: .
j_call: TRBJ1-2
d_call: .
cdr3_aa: CASSPGAGSAYGYTF
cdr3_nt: TGTGCCAGCAGCCCCGGGGCGGGCTCAGCCTATGGCTACACCTTC

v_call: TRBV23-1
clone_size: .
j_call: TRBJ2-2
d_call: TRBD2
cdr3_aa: CASSQTQIAGVGTGELFF
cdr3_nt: TGCGCCAGCAGTCAGACCCAGATAGCGGGAGTGGGTACCGGGGAGCTGTTTTTT

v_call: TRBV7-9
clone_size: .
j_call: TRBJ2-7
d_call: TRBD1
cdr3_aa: CASSFGQGDTYEQYF
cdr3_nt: TGTGCTAGCAGCTTTGGACAGGGGGACACCTACGAGCAGTACTTC

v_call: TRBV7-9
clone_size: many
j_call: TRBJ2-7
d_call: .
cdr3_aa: CASSLGFVGDEQYF
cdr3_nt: TGTGCCAGCAGCTTAGGTTTTGTAGGGGACGAGCAGTACTTC

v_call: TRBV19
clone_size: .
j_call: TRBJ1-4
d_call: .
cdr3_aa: CASSLQPGFFVKLFF
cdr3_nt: TGTGCCAGTAGTCTGCAGCCAGGGTTTTTTGTAAAACTGTTTTTT

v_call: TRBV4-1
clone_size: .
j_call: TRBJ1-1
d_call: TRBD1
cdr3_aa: CASSHGLRTGKDTEAFF
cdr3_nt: TGCGCCAGCAGCCATGGCCTCAGGACAGGGAAGGACACTGAAGCTTTCTTT

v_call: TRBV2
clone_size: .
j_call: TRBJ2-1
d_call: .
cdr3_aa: CASVHPDAAYEQFF
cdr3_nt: TGTGCCAGCGTCCACCCCGACGCAGCTTATGAGCAGTTCTTC

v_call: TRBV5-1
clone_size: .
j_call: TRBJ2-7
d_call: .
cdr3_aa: CASSLGTRDLYEQYF
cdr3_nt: TGCGCCAGCAGCTTGGGGACAAGGGACCTCTACGAGCAGTACTTC

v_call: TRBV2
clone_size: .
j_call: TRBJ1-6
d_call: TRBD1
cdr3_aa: CASRDRNGFSPLHF
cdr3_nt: TGTGCCAGCAGGGACAGGAACGGGTTTTCACCCCTCCACTTT

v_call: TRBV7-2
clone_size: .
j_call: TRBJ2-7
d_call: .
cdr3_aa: CASSLVVGLGAEQYF
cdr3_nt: TGTGCCAGCAGCTTAGTAGTGGGACTCGGTGCCGAGCAGTACTTC

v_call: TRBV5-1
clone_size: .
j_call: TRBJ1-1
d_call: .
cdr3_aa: CASSLRLLGQRAEAFF
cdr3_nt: TGCGCCAGCAGCTTGCGGCTCCTCGGACAGAGGGCTGAAGCTTTCTTT

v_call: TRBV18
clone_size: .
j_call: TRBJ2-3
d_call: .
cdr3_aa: CASSLTSTDTQYF
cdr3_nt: TGTGCCAGCTCACTAACTAGCACAGATACGCAGTATTTT

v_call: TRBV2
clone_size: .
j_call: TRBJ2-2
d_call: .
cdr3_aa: CASSEVGGTGELFF
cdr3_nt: TGTGCCAGCAGTGAAGTAGGGGGCACCGGGGAGCTGTTTTTT

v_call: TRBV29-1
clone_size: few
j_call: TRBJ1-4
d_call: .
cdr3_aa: CSVRVANEKLFF
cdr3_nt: TGCAGCGTGAGGGTGGCTAATGAAAAACTGTTTTTT

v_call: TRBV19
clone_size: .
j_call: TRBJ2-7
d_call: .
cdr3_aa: CASSGGDSPYEQYF
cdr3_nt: TGTGCCAGTAGTGGGGGGGACAGCCCCTACGAGCAGTACTTC

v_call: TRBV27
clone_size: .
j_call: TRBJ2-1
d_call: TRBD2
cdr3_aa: CASSSITRTSGRNLQFF
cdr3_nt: TGTGCCAGCAGTTCAATAACCCGGACTAGCGGGAGGAACCTCCAGTTCTTC

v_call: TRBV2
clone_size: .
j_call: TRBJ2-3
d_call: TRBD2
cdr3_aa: CASSSSLLADTQYF
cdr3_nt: TGTGCCAGCAGTTCCTCCTTACTAGCGGATACGCAGTATTTT

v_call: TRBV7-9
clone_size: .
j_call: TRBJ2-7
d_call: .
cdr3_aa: CASSSIYEQYF
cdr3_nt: TGTGCCAGCAGCTCAATCTACGAGCAGTACTTC

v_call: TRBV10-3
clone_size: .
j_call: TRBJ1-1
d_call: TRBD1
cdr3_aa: CAISERDRGPHTEAFF
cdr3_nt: TGTGCCATCAGTGAGCGTGACAGGGGGCCGCACACTGAAGCTTTCTTT

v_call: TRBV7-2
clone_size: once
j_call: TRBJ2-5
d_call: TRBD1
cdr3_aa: CASSNPRGPQETQYF
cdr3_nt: TGTGCCAGCAGCAACCCCAGGGGGCCCCAAGAGACCCAGTACTTC

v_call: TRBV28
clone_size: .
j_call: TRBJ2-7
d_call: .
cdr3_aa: CASSRTAYEQYF
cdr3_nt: TGTGCCAGCAGCAGGACTGCCTACGAGCAGTACTTC

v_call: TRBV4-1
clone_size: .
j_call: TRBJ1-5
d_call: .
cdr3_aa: CASSHEMPGWNQPQHF
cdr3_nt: TGCGCCAGCAGCCATGAAATGCCAGGGTGGAATCAGCCCCAGCATTTT

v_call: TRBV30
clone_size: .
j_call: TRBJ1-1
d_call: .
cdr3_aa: CAWSVRRESFF
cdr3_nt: TGTGCCTGGAGTGTACGAAGGGAGTCTTTCTTT

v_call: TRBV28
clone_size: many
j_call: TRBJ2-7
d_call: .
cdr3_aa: CASSLPGVSYEQYF
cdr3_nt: TGTGCCAGCAGTTTACCAGGGGTCTCCTACGAGCAGTACTTC

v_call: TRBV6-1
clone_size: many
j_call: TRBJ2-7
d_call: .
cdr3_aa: CASSEMRQFTYEQYF
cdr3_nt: TGTGCCAGCAGTGAAATGAGGCAGTTCACCTACGAGCAGTACTTC

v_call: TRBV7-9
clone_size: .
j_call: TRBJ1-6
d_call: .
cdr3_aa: CASSLLWRGATETNSPLHF
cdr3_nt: TGTGCCAGCAGCTTATTATGGCGGGGCGCGACTGAGACGAATTCACCCCTCCACTTT